The clone carrying this T cell receptor beta chain occurred many times. This sample is drawn from a study of CD8 T cells in ankylosing spondylitis. TCRdb reprocessed the 5' RACE reads via MiXCR and lists one record per CDR3 protein. In the table there are about 220,000 distinct CDR3 sequences, under 12% of which are singletons. Per germline, CDR1 MNHEY and CDR2 SMNVEV (reference sequence). CDR3 size: 12 residues. The chain couples TRBV27 to TRBJ2-7, with D unresolved. The clonotype was recovered from a male donor with ankylosing spondylitis or in good health (not recorded which). Sequenced material: blood, either unsorted or a sorted T cell fraction (not recorded which). The CDR3 sequence: CASPDRSYEQYF. The CDR3 DNA reads TGTGCTTCCCCGGACCGCTCCTACGAGCAGTACTTC.